This is a list of T cell receptor beta chains from one sample in a study of T-cell memory formation after mild COVID-19. In TCRdb, the 5' RACE reads were re-called with MiXCR into one record per CDR3 protein. Here the sample spans roughly 500,000 distinct CDR3 sequences, roughly 20% being singletons. The source material was PBMCs or a T cell subset sorted from them (not recorded which). Receptors were obtained from an adult woman who had mild COVID-19 (a few samples of this study predate the infection). Cell type and time point are not known. Both conserved end residues are part of each CDR3. The D gene is left open where the match is weak. Size values are once, few and many counts, or a class for expanded clones, and some rows have none.

d_call j_call v_call cdr3_length clone_size cdr3_aa cdr3_nt
. TRBJ2-3 TRBV28 15 . CASSSGGEGGDTQYF TGTGCCAGCAGTTCGGGTGGGGAAGGCGGAGATACGCAGTATTTT
. TRBJ2-3 TRBV2 12 few CASSPVMGTQYF TGTGCCAGCAGTCCCGTCATGGGTACGCAGTATTTT
TRBD2 TRBJ2-5 TRBV7-2 18 few CASSSTRLAGRHKETQYF TGTGCCAGCAGCTCCACTCGGCTAGCGGGGCGACATAAAGAGACCCAGTACTTC
. TRBJ2-7 TRBV12-3/TRBV12-4 16 few CASSSSFGAIKYEQYF TGTGCCAGCAGTTCGTCCTTCGGCGCGATTAAATACGAGCAGTACTTC
. TRBJ1-1 TRBV7-8 15 few CASSLVGLRGTEAFF TGTGCCAGCAGCTTAGTTGGGCTTCGAGGCACTGAAGCTTTCTTT
. TRBJ2-7 TRBV12-3/TRBV12-4 12 . CASGRGTYEQYF TGTGCCAGCGGCAGAGGGACCTACGAGCAGTACTTC
TRBD1 TRBJ1-1 TRBV7-3 13 few CASRQGTNTEAFF TGTGCCAGCCGACAGGGGACGAACACTGAAGCTTTCTTT
. TRBJ2-1 TRBV7-2 14 few CASSSSLLGDEQFF TGTGCCAGCAGCTCTTCCCTACTGGGCGATGAGCAGTTCTTC
. TRBJ2-1 TRBV20-1 16 . CSAAPEGAPTYNEQFF TGCAGTGCTGCCCCGGAGGGGGCGCCTACCTACAATGAGCAGTTCTTC
TRBD1 TRBJ2-1 TRBV7-8 17 few CASSLADRDRPYNEQFF TGTGCCAGCAGCTTAGCAGACAGGGACCGTCCTTACAATGAGCAGTTCTTC
TRBD1 TRBJ2-3 TRBV29-1 13 . CSVGDRTDYTQYF TGCAGCGTGGGGGACAGGACGGATTATACGCAGTATTTT
. TRBJ1-2 TRBV6-1 13 few CASSEAGALGYTF TGTGCCAGCAGTGAGGCAGGGGCCCTTGGCTACACCTTC
. TRBJ1-1 TRBV6-5 13 . CASSPQGPTEAFF TGTGCCAGCAGCCCACAGGGTCCCACTGAAGCTTTCTTT
TRBD2 TRBJ2-7 TRBV18 16 . CASSPRGRGNSYEQYF TGTGCCAGCTCACCACGGGGGAGGGGAAACTCCTACGAGCAGTACTTC
. TRBJ2-3 TRBV9 15 . CASSVVPGVRDTQYF TGTGCCAGCAGCGTAGTTCCGGGAGTGAGAGATACGCAGTATTTT
. TRBJ1-3 TRBV24-1 16 . CATSDFGPGSGNTIYF .
TRBD1 TRBJ1-1 TRBV7-6 14 few CASGRDRANTEAFF TGTGCCAGCGGTAGGGACAGGGCGAACACTGAAGCTTTCTTT
TRBD2 TRBJ2-5 TRBV18 16 . CASSPPNSGERETQYF TGTGCCAGCTCACCACCGAATAGCGGGGAGCGAGAGACCCAGTACTTC
TRBD1 TRBJ1-2 TRBV12-3/TRBV12-4 16 . CASSLAGTGGENGYTF TGTGCCAGCAGTTTAGCCGGGACAGGGGGCGAGAATGGCTACACCTTC
. TRBJ1-1 TRBV6-5 18 . CASSYRVREIQGNTEAFF TGTGCCAGCAGTTACCGGGTCCGGGAGATCCAGGGGAACACTGAAGCTTTCTTT
. TRBJ2-3 TRBV6-4 15 many CASSDEQEGSDTQYF TGTGCCAGCAGTGACGAGCAGGAAGGGTCAGATACGCAGTATTTT
. TRBJ2-7 TRBV9 13 few CASSVDAPSEQYF TGTGCCAGCAGCGTAGATGCTCCATCCGAGCAGTACTTC
. TRBJ2-1 TRBV29-1 12 few CSQYSDHNEQFF TGCAGCCAATACTCGGACCACAATGAGCAGTTCTTC
. TRBJ1-5 TRBV4-2 16 . CASSQEGGRSYQPQHF TGTGCCAGCAGCCAAGAAGGGGGACGGAGCTATCAGCCCCAGCATTTT
TRBD2 TRBJ2-1 TRBV6-5 18 many CASSYDGTSGTRGREQFF TGTGCCAGCAGTTACGACGGGACTAGCGGGACAAGAGGGCGTGAGCAGTTCTTC
TRBD2 TRBJ2-5 TRBV27 13 few CASRPAGGETQYF TGTGCCAGCCGCCCCGCGGGGGGAGAGACCCAGTACTTC
. TRBJ1-1 TRBV5-6 13 . CASSPLRGTEAFF TGTGCCAGCAGCCCTTTACGCGGCACTGAAGCTTTCTTT